This T cell receptor beta chain came from a study of cytomegalovirus exposure and HLA in healthy donors. This CDR3 has 13 residues. The PCR employed 60 Vbeta primers together with 13 Jbeta primers. Libraries were prepared by immunoSEQ multiplex PCR; TCRdb keeps only in-frame clonotypes and omits some of them. The profile shows about 94,000 clones, 81% of them singletons. The chain uses TRBV7-5 and TRBJ1-2. TRBV7-5 is annotated as a pseudogene. Sequences were obtained from PBMCs. This TCR was recovered from a human donor in good health. The CDR3, as DNA: TGTGTCAGAAGCTTAGCGGGAGAGTATGGCTACACCTTC. It translates to CVRSLAGEYGYTF.